This TCR beta chain was observed in a study of T cell responses to AZD1222 COVID-19 vaccine. Points from the study as a whole: Researchers took repertoire samples only after the peak T cell response had come.

Produced via immunoSEQ multiplex PCR; TCRdb's table is partial and in-frame only. The table has around 120,000 clones, 65% to 90% seen once. Notes on this clone: What it binds is unknown.

The germline gives CDR1 KGHSY, CDR2 FQNENV. This CDR3 is built from 13 residues. The germline V and J ends were trimmed by 5 bases and 13 bases, with 20 bases remaining between them. V gene TRBV16 combines with J gene TRBJ1-2; the D gene is possibly TRBD1 (5 bases). The TCR originated in an adult who received the AZD1222 COVID-19 vaccine. The sequences come from peripheral blood, collected 28 days after the second AZD1222 dose. The CDR3 DNA reads as TGTGCCAGCAGCGAGCGACAGTACCTATCGGCCACCTTC. It is translated as CASSERQYLSATF.